The entry that follows covers one T cell receptor (beta chain) sequence. The target antigen is unknown. A junction boundary mismatches the germline segment, possibly from a read error. The CDR3 is made up of 15 amino acids. The germline V gene has CDR1 MNHEY and CDR2 SVGEGT. This specimen comes from a study of molecular identifiers for immune sequencing clone quantification. General study results and limits: In naive cells, clones above 20 RNA copies held under 1% of molecules, whereas in effector cells they held over 99%. Reportedly, one cell's Jurkat TCR RNA was detected within 1,200,000 naive CD8 cells.

Previously described methods and listed TCR primers were used for bulk TCR libraries. From the PCR reads, TCRdb called clonotypes with MiXCR, one entry per CDR3 protein. The profile covers nearly 650,000 distinct CDR3 sequences, with about 25% appearing a single time and 0.7% to 0.95% taken by the ten largest. The V call is TRBV6-2 or TRBV6-3, the J call TRBJ2-5, with 7 bases fitting TRBD2. The specimen sequenced was naive CD8+ T cells from blood, with Jurkat cell RNA spiked in. Subset given: FACS-sorted CD8+CD4-CCR7+CD45RA+ naive T cells. The source of this sequence is a human donor in good health. Some libraries in this study had Jurkat cell RNA spiked in. The DNA of the CDR3 is TGTGCCAGCAGTTACCCGGCGGGAGCAAGAGAGCCCCAGTACTTC. This sequence encodes CASSYPAGAREPQYF.